One sample yielded the 5 T cell receptor beta chains listed below, sequenced in a study of blood T cell repertoires in COVID-19. Libraries were prepared by immunoSEQ multiplex PCR; TCRdb keeps only in-frame clonotypes and omits some of them. The repertoire holds some 250,000 clones, with more than 75% as singletons. Sequencing was done on a sample of peripheral blood. These receptors were taken from a woman aged 30 to 39 who had recovered from COVID-19.

This clone was detected only once. This sequence joins TRBV2 and TRBJ1-1; TRBD1 agrees at 9 bases. CDR3 length equals 12 residues. The V gene end was trimmed by 9 bases and the J gene end by 5 bases; junction bases not matched to a gene: 4. The germline gives CDR1 SNHLY, CDR2 FYNNEI. The CDR3 DNA sequence: TGTGCCAGGGGACAGGGAAGGACTGAAGCTTTCTTT. Translation gives CARGQGRTEAFF.

The genes are TRBV5-5 and TRBJ2-6, with 7 bases lining up with TRBD1. The CDR3 has 18 amino acids. The junction had 8 bases not matched to a gene; V was cut back by 0 bases and J by 2 bases. Germline CDR1 SGHKS, CDR2 YYEKEE (reference sequence). The CDR3 nucleotides read TGTGCCAGCAGCTTGGTGGGTCCCGGGACAGCTGGGGCCAACGTCCTGACTTTC. This gives the protein CASSLVGPGTAGANVLTF.

This clone has more than one count but fewer than ten. This same CDR3 is encoded by further DNA sequences in the sample. This chain connects TRBV5-1 to TRBJ1-2, with D tentatively TRBD1 (5 bases). This CDR3 contains 15 residues. Germline CDR1 SGHRS, CDR2 YFSETQ. Trimming removed 1 base from V and 8 bases from J, with 18 bases in between. CDR3 nucleotides: TGCGCCAGCAGCTTGTCTAGACAAGGGACTCGAGGCTACACCTTC. Amino acid sequence: CASSLSRQGTRGYTF.

Here the CDR3 reads CAWSPLPAGGSEQYF. The DNA for the CDR3 is TGTGCCTGGAGTCCACTCCCGGCGGGGGGGAGTGAGCAGTACTTC. This chain connects TRBV30 to TRBJ2-7, with 9 bases matching TRBD2. Germline V gene lookup returns CDR1 GTSNPN and CDR2 SVGIG (reference sequence). J was trimmed by 7 bases and V by 2 bases; bases with no gene match: 12. This CDR3 has 15 amino acids.

The chain links TRBV10-3 to TRBJ1-2, with 10 bases identical to TRBD1. Germline V gene lookup returns CDR1 ENHRY and CDR2 SYGVKD. The CDR3 is 13 amino acids. V lost 7 bases to trimming and J lost 7 bases; unmatched junction nucleotides: 6. Written as DNA, the CDR3 is TGTGCCATCAATGTCGGACAGGGGGGTGGCTACACCTTC. Translation: CAINVGQGGGYTF.